These 29 T cell receptor beta chains were all obtained from the same sample, sequenced in a study of blood T cell repertoires in COVID-19. TCRdb keeps only in-frame clones here, not all; method: immunoSEQ multiplex PCR. The table has about 200,000 clones, 85% to 90% seen once. Sequencing was carried out using peripheral blood. These receptors were collected from a man younger than 30 with active or convalescent COVID-19.

The chain recombines TRBV5-1 with TRBJ1-4; D may be TRBD1 (5 bases). The CDR3 length is 14 residues. CDR1 and CDR2 (germline): SGHRS, YFSETQ. V was cut by 4 bases and J by 3 bases, with 10 bases left in between. CDR3 sequence: CASSVRAANEKLFF. The CDR3 nucleotides are TGCGCCAGCAGCGTCAGGGCCGCTAATGAAAAACTGTTTTTT.

This rearrangement joins TRBV5-4 to TRBJ2-1; the D gene is possibly TRBD1 (5 bases). The CDR3 spans 15 residues. The germline gives CDR1 SGHNT, CDR2 YYREEE (reference sequence). V lost 2 bases and J lost 9, with 18 bases in between. The CDR3, as DNA: TGTGCCAGCAGCTTCGGACAAGCACCCACGTCTGAGCAGTTCTTC. This sequence encodes CASSFGQAPTSEQFF.

The gene calls are TRBV19 and TRBJ2-1; tentatively, D is TRBD1 (6 bases). The CDR3 totals 14 residues. Germline assignment: CDR1 LNHDA and CDR2 SQIVND (reference sequence). Trimming pared 5 bases from V and 1 base from J, leaving 9 bases between. CDR3 DNA: TGTGCCAGTAGTCCAACAGGGTCCTACAATGAGCAGTTCTTC. Translating gives CASSPTGSYNEQFF.

The gene calls are TRBV5-8 and TRBJ2-7; 8 bases line up with TRBD2. The CDR3 runs to 14 residues. CDR1 is SGHTS, CDR2 YDEGEE, per germline. V trimming: 3 bases; J trimming: 6 bases; junction bases outside the gene matches: 8. CDR3 coding DNA: TGTGCCAGCAGCTGGAGCGGGAGCGGGATCGAGCAGTACTTC. Its protein is CASSWSGSGIEQYF.

The V and J genes are TRBV7-2 and TRBJ2-7, with 9 nucleotides matching TRBD1. Germline lookup yields CDR1 SGHTA and CDR2 FQGNSA. The length of the CDR3 is 13 residues. The ends lost 5 bases at V and 4 bases at J; junction bases unmatched: 3. The CDR3 bases are TGTGCCAGCAGCACCGGGACAGGGTACGAGCAGTACTTC. This encodes CASSTGTGYEQYF.

The chain employs TRBV7-2 and TRBJ2-7; 9 bases agree with TRBD2. This CDR3 contains 14 residues. Germline loops: CDR1 SGHTA, CDR2 FQGNSA. V lost 5 bases to trimming and J lost 6 bases; unmatched junction nucleotides: 8. CDR3 bases: TGTGCCAGCAGCCTACTAGGCGGGAGGGCCGAGCAGTACTTC. This translates into CASSLLGGRAEQYF.

This chain joins TRBV2 and TRBJ2-3; 14 nucleotides line up with TRBD2. CDR1 SNHLY and CDR2 FYNNEI come from the germline V gene. CDR3 length: 15 amino acids. The V gene end was trimmed by 5 bases and the J gene end by 11 bases; junction bases not matched to a gene: 9. The DNA of the CDR3 is TGTGCCAGCAGTCCCGCGACTAGCGGGAGGGGAAAGCAGTATTTT. Its protein is CASSPATSGRGKQYF.

The genes are TRBV19 and TRBJ1-5; 11 nucleotides line up with TRBD1. V lost 5 bases to trimming and J lost 8 bases; unmatched junction nucleotides: 8. CDR3 length: 15 residues. Germline V gene data show CDR1 as LNHDA and CDR2 as SQIVND (reference sequence). CDR3 sequence: CASSPGQGAPKPQHF. The CDR3 DNA follows: TGTGCCAGTAGTCCCGGACAGGGGGCCCCTAAGCCCCAGCATTTT.

This chain joins TRBV5-1 and TRBJ2-7, with unresolved D. Trimming left V 0 bases short and J 1 base short, with 11 bases between. The V gene's germline CDR1 is SGHRS and CDR2 YFSETQ. The length of the CDR3 is 15 residues. CDR3: CASSLERYGSYEQYF. Written as DNA, the CDR3 is TGCGCCAGCAGCTTGGAGCGATACGGGTCCTACGAGCAGTACTTC.

This chain uses TRBV11-2 with TRBJ2-1, with 9 bases fitting TRBD2. Germline-derived CDR1 and CDR2 are SGHAT and FQNNGV. This CDR3 comprises 18 residues. The J segment lost 3 bases and the V segment lost 5 bases, leaving 14 bases of the junction unmatched. The CDR3 reads CASSLEGGRARFYNEQFF. For the CDR3, the DNA is TGTGCCAGCAGCCTCGAGGGCGGGAGGGCCAGGTTCTACAATGAGCAGTTCTTC.

The gene calls are TRBV7-8 and TRBJ1-2; TRBD1 matches at 7 bases. Trimming removed 1 base from V and 12 bases from J; junction bases left unmatched: 8. The germline V gene encodes CDR1 SGHVS and CDR2 FQNEAQ. The CDR3 has 13 residues. The CDR3 region is CASSLVGGQKNTF. CDR3 nucleotide sequence: TGTGCCAGCAGCTTAGTCGGGGGACAGAAAAACACCTTC.

This chain connects TRBV11-3 to TRBJ2-5, with a tentative D call TRBD1 (5 bases). CDR3 length: 13 amino acids. Between the trimmed V and J ends, which lost 5 bases and 4 bases, there was a span of 11 bases. Germline V gene data show CDR1 as SGHNT and CDR2 as YENEEA. CDR3 coding DNA: TGTGCCAGCAGCCCAGGGCCCGGAGAGACCCAGTACTTC. This encodes CASSPGPGETQYF.

The chain employs TRBV15 and TRBJ2-5, with 9 bases matching TRBD2. CDR3 length: 14 residues. The ends lost 9 bases at V and 4 bases at J; junction bases unmatched: 9. Germline-derived CDR1 and CDR2 are LNHNV and YYDKDF (reference sequence). The CDR3 DNA follows: TGTGCCACTCAGACACCACTAGCGGGAGAGACCCAGTACTTC. Its protein product is CATQTPLAGETQYF.

Regarding this clone: One end of the junction varies from germline; a read error may be responsible. V and J are TRBV5-1 and TRBJ1-1; D unresolved. CDR1 is SGHRS, CDR2 YFSETQ, per germline. The CDR3 is made up of 14 amino acids. The CDR3 bases are TGCGCCAGCAGCTTGGGAGGAAAGAACCCTGAAGCTTTCTTT. This encodes CASSLGGKNPEAFF.

The rearrangement joins TRBV5-1 to TRBJ2-7; D is unclear. There are 13 residues in the CDR3. CDR1 and CDR2 (germline): SGHRS, YFSETQ. Trimming pared 0 bases from V and 0 bases from J, leaving 4 bases between. The CDR3 bases are TGCGCCAGCAGCTTGGAGAGCTCCTACGAGCAGTACTTC. The encoded protein is CASSLESSYEQYF.

J is TRBJ2-7 and V is TRBV29-1; 9 nucleotides agree with TRBD1. The germline gives CDR1 SQVTM, CDR2 ANQGSEA. V was clipped by 4 bases and J by 2 bases; unmatched bases: 0. The CDR3 covers 12 residues. The DNA of the CDR3 is TGCAGCGTTGGGGACAGGGCCTACGAGCAGTACTTC. It specifies CSVGDRAYEQYF.

This chain connects TRBV5-4 to TRBJ1-1, with 8 bases fitting TRBD1. Per the germline V gene, CDR1 is SGHNT and CDR2 is YYREEE (reference sequence). The CDR3 contains 15 residues. Losses at the gene ends were 3 bases for V and 4 bases for J; bases not matched to a gene: 8. The CDR3, as DNA: TGTGCCAGCAGCTCGGACCAGGGGGCTATCACTGAAGCTTTCTTT. This encodes CASSSDQGAITEAFF.

The chain employs TRBV30 and TRBJ2-5; 7 bases are a match to TRBD1. The trim removed 4 bases at V and 5 bases at J, leaving 13 bases unmatched. The CDR3 totals 15 residues. The V gene's germline CDR1 is GTSNPN and CDR2 SVGIG (reference sequence). The DNA for the CDR3 is TGTGCCTGGAACCCGCCGGGACAGTATTGGGAGACCCAGTACTTC. As protein: CAWNPPGQYWETQYF.

The rearrangement uses TRBV6-5 and TRBJ1-1; possibly TRBD1 for D (5 bases). This CDR3 spans 13 amino acids. Per the germline V gene, CDR1 is MNHEY and CDR2 is SVGAGI. With 10 bases removed from V and 4 bases from J, the gap between germline ends came to 16 bases. The DNA of the CDR3 is TGTGCCACCCTCCGTCCGGGGGGCACTGAAGCTTTCTTT. It is translated as CATLRPGGTEAFF.

The chain combines TRBV9 with TRBJ2-1; possibly TRBD2 for D (6 bases). The CDR3 has 15 amino acids. Germline CDR1 and CDR2: SGDLS and YYNGEE. With 0 bases removed from V and 5 bases from J, the gap between germline ends came to 12 bases. The CDR3 bases are TGTGCCAGCAGCGTAGGCGGGAAAGCGAACAATGAGCAGTTCTTC. Translation gives CASSVGGKANNEQFF.

The rearrangement links TRBV11-2 to TRBJ2-7; 10 bases agree with TRBD2. Trimming at V came to 6 bases and at J to 4 bases, leaving 9 bases not matched to a gene. This CDR3 spans 15 amino acids. Germline V lookup: CDR1 SGHAT, CDR2 FQNNGV. CDR3 protein: CASSPRVAGGYEQYF. In DNA, the CDR3 is TGTGCCAGCAGTCCACGGGTAGCGGGAGGTTACGAGCAGTACTTC.

This clone was counted once. V and J are TRBV28 and TRBJ2-7; tentative D call: TRBD1 (6 bases). Germline values: CDR1 MDHEN, CDR2 SYDVKM. The CDR3 contains 15 residues. Deletions cut 6 bases from V and 0 bases from J, with 15 bases between. The CDR3 DNA sequence: TGTGCCAGCAGAGAGACAGGCCAAAGCTCCTACGAGCAGTACTTC. This translates into CASRETGQSSYEQYF.

The chain is built from TRBV7-2 and TRBJ1-4; D is perhaps TRBD1 (6 bases). Trimming removed 5 bases at V and 4 bases at J, with 11 bases between. The germline V gene encodes CDR1 SGHTA and CDR2 FQGNSA. The CDR3 extends over 14 amino acids. CDR3 protein: CASSLQGNNEKLFF. Here the CDR3 DNA reads TGTGCCAGCAGCCTACAGGGTAATAATGAAAAACTGTTTTTT.

The rearrangement links TRBV14 to TRBJ1-5; a possible D gene is TRBD1 (6 bases). Looked up from germline, CDR1 is SGHDN and CDR2 is FVKESK. The V end lost 4 bases, the J end lost 0 bases, and 7 bases lay between the germline ends. This CDR3 is built from 14 residues. The CDR3 loop reads CASSRRGSNQPQHF. For the CDR3, the DNA is TGTGCCAGCAGCCGCAGGGGTAGCAATCAGCCCCAGCATTTT.

This chain connects TRBV9 to TRBJ2-7, with TRBD2 matching 8 bases. CDR3 length equals 16 residues. The ends lost 0 bases at V and 3 bases at J; junction bases unmatched: 8. Germline V lookup: CDR1 SGDLS, CDR2 YYNGEE. As DNA, the CDR3 is TGTGCCAGCAGCGTAGCTTGGACTAGCAGGTACTACGAGCAGTACTTC. Amino acid sequence: CASSVAWTSRYYEQYF.

The chain is built from TRBV19 and TRBJ1-1; D not certain. The germline CDR1 and CDR2 sequences are LNHDA and SQIVND (reference sequence). CDR3 size: 11 residues. The germline V and J ends were trimmed by 1 base and 10 bases, with 7 bases remaining between them. This CDR3 reads CASSIGYGAFF. In DNA form, the CDR3 reads TGTGCCAGTAGTATAGGTTACGGAGCTTTCTTT.

The V call is TRBV27, the J call TRBJ2-1; the D is unclear. V lost 5 bases to trimming and J lost 4 bases, with 6 bases between them. Germline assignment: CDR1 MNHEY and CDR2 SMNVEV (reference sequence). This CDR3 has 12 residues. CDR3 loop: CASSPRYNEQFF. Written as DNA, the CDR3 is TGTGCCAGCAGTCCTCGGTACAATGAGCAGTTCTTC.

The chain employs TRBV5-1 and TRBJ1-2, with D unresolved. V was shortened by 0 bases and J by 4 bases, with 7 bases between the two germline ends. CDR1 is SGHRS and CDR2 is YFSETQ in the germline V gene. The CDR3 totals 13 residues. CDR3 in DNA: TGCGCCAGCAGCTTGGGGCAGTTCTATGGCTACACCTTC. Translation: CASSLGQFYGYTF.

This chain joins TRBV13 and TRBJ1-3, with TRBD1 matching over 7 bases. Germline values: CDR1 PRHDT, CDR2 FYEKMQ (reference sequence). Trimming took 4 bases from V and 0 from J; bases not matched to a gene: 6. This CDR3 is 16 amino acids long. Here the CDR3 reads CASSWNDRVSGNTIYF. The CDR3 DNA follows: TGTGCCAGCAGCTGGAACGACAGGGTCTCTGGAAACACCATATATTTT.